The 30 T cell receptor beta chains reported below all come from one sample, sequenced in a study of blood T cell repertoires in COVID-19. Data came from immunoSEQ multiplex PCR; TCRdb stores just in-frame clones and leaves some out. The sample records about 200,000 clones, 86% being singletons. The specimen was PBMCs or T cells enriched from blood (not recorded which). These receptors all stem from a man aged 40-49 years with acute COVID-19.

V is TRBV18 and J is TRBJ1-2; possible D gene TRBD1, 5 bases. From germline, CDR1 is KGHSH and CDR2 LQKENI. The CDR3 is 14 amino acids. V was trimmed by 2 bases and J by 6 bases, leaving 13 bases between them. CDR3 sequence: CASSPSGTPNGYTF. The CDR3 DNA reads TGTGCCAGCTCACCATCAGGGACTCCTAATGGCTACACCTTC. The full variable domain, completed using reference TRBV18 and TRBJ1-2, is NAGVMQNPRHLVRRRGQEARLRCSPMKGHSHVYWYRQLPEEGLKFMVYLQKENIIDESGMPKERFSAEFPKEGPSILRIQQVVRGDSAAYFCASSPSGTPNGYTFGSGTRLTVV.

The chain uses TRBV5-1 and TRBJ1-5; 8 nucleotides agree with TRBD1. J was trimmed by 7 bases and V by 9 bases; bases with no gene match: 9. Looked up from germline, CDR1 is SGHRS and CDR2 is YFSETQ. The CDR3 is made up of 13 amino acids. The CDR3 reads CATSGGIGQPQHF. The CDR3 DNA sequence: TGCGCCACCTCAGGGGGCATAGGACAGCCCCAGCATTTT.

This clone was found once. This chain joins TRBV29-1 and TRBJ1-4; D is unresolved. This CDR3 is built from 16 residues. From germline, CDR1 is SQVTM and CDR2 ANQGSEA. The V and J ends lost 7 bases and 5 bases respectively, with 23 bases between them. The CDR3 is CSAMGDKEGSNEKLFF. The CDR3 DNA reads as TGCAGCGCTATGGGAGATAAAGAAGGGTCGAATGAAAAACTGTTTTTT. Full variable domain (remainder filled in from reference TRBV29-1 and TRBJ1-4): SAVISQKPSRDICQRGTSLTIQCQVDSQVTMMFWYRQQPGQSLTLIATANQGSEATYESGFVIDKFPISRPNLTFSTLTVSNMSPEDSSIYLCSAMGDKEGSNEKLFFGSGTQLSVL.

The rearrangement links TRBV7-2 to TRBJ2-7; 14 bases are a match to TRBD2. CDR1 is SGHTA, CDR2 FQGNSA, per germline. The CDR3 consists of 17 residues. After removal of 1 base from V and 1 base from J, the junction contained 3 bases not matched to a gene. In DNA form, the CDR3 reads TGTGCCAGCAGCTTAGTGGGGACTAGCGGGGGATCCTACGAGCAGTACTTC. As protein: CASSLVGTSGGSYEQYF.

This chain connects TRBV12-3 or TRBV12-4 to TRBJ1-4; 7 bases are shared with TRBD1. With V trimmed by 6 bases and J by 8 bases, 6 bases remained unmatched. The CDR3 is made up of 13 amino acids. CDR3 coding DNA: TGTGCCAGCAGCCCGCCGACAGGGGAAAAACTGTTTTTT. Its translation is CASSPPTGEKLFF.

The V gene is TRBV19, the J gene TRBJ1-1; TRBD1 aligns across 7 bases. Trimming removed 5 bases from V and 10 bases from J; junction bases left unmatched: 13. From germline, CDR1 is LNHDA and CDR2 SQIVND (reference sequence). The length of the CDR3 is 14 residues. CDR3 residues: CASSQLTLGQRAFF. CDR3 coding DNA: TGTGCCAGTAGTCAGCTTACTTTGGGACAGAGAGCTTTCTTT.

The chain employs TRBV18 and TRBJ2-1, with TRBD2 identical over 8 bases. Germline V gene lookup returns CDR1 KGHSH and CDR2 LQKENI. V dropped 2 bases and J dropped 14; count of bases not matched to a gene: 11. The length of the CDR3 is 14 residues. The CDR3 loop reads CASSPTGTRPAEFF. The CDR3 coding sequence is TGTGCCAGCTCACCAACCGGGACTAGACCGGCGGAGTTCTTC.

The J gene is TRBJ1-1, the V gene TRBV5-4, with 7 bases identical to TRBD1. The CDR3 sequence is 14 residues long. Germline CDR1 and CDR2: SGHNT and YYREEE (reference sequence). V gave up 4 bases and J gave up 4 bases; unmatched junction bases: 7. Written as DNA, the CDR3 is TGTGCCAGCAGCGCGGAACAGGGGCGCACTGAAGCTTTCTTT. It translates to CASSAEQGRTEAFF.

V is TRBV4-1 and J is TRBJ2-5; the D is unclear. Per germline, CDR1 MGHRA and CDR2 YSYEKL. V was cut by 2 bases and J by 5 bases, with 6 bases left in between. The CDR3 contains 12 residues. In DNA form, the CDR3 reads TGCGCCAGCAGCCAACGGGTGGAGACCCAGTACTTC. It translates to CASSQRVETQYF.

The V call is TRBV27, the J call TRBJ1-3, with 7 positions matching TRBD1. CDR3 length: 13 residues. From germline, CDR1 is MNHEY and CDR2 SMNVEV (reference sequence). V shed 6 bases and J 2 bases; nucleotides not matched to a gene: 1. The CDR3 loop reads CASRTGTGNTIYF. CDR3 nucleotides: TGTGCCAGCAGGACAGGGACTGGAAACACCATATATTTT.

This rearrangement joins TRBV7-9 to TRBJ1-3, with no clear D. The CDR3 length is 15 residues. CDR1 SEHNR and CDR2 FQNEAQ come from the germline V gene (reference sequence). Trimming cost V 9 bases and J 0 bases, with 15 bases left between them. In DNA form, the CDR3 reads TGTGCCAGAGGGAAGGAGGCTCTCTCTGGAAACACCATATATTTT. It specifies CARGKEALSGNTIYF.

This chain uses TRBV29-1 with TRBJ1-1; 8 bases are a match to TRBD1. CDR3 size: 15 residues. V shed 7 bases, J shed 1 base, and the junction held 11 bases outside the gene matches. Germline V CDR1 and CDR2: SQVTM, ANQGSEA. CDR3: CSALGAGGKNTEAFF. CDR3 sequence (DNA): TGCAGCGCCCTGGGGGCAGGGGGCAAGAACACTGAAGCTTTCTTT.

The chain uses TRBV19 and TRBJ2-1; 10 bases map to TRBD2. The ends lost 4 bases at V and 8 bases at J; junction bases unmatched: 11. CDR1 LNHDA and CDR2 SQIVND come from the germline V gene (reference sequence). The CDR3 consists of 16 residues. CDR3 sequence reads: CASSTRSGRAPHEQFF. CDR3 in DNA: TGTGCCAGTAGTACACGGAGCGGGAGGGCTCCCCATGAGCAGTTCTTC.

CDR3 DNA sequence: TGTGCCAGTAGTCGCGGCACACAATACGAGCAGTACTTC. Protein sequence: CASSRGTQYEQYF. The chain is built from TRBV19 and TRBJ2-7; D remains unclear. Germline loops: CDR1 LNHDA, CDR2 SQIVND (reference sequence). CDR3 length: 13 amino acids. V lost 5 bases and J 4 bases, leaving 12 bases between the germline ends.

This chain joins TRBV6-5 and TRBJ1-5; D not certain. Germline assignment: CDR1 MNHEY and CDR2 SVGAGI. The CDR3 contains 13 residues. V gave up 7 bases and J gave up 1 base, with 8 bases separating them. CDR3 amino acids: CASTRYSNQPQHF. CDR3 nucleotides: TGTGCCAGCACCAGGTACAGCAATCAGCCCCAGCATTTT.

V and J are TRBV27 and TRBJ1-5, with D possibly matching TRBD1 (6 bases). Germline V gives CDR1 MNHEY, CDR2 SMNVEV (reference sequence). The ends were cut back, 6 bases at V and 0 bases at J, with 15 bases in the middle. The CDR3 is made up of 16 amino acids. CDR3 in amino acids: CASSPGQPYSNQPQHF. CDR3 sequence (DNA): TGTGCCAGCAGCCCCGGACAGCCCTATAGCAATCAGCCCCAGCATTTT.

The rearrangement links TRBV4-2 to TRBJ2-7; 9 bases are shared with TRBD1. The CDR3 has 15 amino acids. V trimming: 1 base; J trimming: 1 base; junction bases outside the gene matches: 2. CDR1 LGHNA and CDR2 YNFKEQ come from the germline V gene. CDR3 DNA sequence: TGTGCCAGCAGCCAAGCGGGACAGGGTTCCTACGAGCAGTACTTC. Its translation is CASSQAGQGSYEQYF.

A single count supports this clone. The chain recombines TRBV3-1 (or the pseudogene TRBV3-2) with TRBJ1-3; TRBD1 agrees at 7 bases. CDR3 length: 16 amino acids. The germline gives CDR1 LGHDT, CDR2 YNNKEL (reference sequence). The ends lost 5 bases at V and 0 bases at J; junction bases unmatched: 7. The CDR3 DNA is TGTGCCAGCAGCGCGGACAGGTCCAGCTCTGGAAACACCATATATTTT. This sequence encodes CASSADRSSSGNTIYF.

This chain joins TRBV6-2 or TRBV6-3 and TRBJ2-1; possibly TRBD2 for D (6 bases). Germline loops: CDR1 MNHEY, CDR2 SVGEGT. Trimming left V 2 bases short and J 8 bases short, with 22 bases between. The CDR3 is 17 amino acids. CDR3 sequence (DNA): TGTGCCAGCAGTTACGACCGTCGTACCTTGAGGGACTATGAGCAGTTCTTC. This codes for CASSYDRRTLRDYEQFF.

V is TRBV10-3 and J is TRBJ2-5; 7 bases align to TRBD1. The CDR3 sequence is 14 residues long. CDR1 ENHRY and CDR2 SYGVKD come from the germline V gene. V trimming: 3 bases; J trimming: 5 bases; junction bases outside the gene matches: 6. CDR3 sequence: CAISDSRGLETQYF. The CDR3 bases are TGTGCCATCAGTGATTCCAGGGGGTTGGAGACCCAGTACTTC.

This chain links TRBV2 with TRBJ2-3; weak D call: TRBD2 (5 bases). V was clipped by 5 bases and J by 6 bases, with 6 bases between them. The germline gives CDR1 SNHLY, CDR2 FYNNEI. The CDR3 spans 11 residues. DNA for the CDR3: TGTGCCAGCAGTTGGAGGGATACGCAGTATTTT. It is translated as CASSWRDTQYF.

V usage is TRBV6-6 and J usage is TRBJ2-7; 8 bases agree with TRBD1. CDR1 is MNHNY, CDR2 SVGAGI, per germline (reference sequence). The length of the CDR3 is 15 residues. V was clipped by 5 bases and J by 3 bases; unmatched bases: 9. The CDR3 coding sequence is TGTGCCAGCAGTCTCGACAGGGGCGAGTTCTACGAGCAGTACTTC. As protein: CASSLDRGEFYEQYF.

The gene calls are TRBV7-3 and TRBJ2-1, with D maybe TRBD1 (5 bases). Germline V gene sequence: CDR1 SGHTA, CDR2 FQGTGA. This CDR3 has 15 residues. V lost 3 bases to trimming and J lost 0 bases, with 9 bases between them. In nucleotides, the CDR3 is TGTGCCAGCAGCTTGGACCAGGGCTCCTACAATGAGCAGTTCTTC. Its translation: CASSLDQGSYNEQFF.

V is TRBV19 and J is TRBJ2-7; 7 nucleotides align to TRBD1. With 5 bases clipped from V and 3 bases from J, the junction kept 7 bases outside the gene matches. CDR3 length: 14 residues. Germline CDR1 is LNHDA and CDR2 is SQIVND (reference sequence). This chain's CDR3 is CASSFTSGGYEQYF. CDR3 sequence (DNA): TGTGCCAGTAGTTTCACGTCAGGGGGCTACGAGCAGTACTTC.

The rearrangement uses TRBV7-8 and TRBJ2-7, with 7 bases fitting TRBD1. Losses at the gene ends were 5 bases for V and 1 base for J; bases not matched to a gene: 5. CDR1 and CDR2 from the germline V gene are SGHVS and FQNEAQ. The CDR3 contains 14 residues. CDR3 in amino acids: CASSIPGQSYEQYF. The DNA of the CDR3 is TGTGCCAGCAGCATACCGGGACAGTCCTACGAGCAGTACTTC.

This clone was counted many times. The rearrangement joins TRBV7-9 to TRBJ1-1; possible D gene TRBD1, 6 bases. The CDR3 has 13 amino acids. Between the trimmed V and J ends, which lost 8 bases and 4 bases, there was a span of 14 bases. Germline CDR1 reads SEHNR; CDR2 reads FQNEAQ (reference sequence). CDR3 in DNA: TGTGCCAGCCTGACAGGTCGCAGCACTGAAGCTTTCTTT. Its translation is CASLTGRSTEAFF. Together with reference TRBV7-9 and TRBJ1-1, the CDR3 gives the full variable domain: DTGVSQNPRHKITKRGQNVTFRCDPISEHNRLYWYRQTLGQGPEFLTYFQNEAQLEKSRLLSDRFSAERPKGSFSTLEIQRTEQGDSAMYLCASLTGRSTEAFFGQGTRLTVV.

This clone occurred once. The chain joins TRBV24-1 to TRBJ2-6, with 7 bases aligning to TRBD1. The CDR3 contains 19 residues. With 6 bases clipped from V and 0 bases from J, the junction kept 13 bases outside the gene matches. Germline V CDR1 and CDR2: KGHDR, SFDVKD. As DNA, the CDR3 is TGTGCCACCAGTCCAACTCGACAGGGCGGAACCTCTGGGGCCAACGTCCTGACTTTC. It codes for CATSPTRQGGTSGANVLTF.

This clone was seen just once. As DNA, the CDR3 is TGTGCCAGCAACATTGGGGGCAATAGCAATCAGCCCCAGCATTTT. Its protein product is CASNIGGNSNQPQHF. This chain links TRBV27 with TRBJ1-5; D is possibly TRBD1 (6 bases). Looked up from germline, CDR1 is MNHEY and CDR2 is SMNVEV (reference sequence). There are 15 residues in the CDR3. V lost 7 bases and J lost 0, with 13 bases in between.

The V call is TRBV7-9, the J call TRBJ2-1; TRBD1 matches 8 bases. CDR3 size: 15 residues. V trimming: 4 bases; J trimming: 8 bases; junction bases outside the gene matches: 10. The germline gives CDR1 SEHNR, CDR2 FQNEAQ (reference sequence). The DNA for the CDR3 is TGTGCCAGCAGCTCCGGGCGGACAGGGCGGGATGAGCAGTTCTTC. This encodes CASSSGRTGRDEQFF.

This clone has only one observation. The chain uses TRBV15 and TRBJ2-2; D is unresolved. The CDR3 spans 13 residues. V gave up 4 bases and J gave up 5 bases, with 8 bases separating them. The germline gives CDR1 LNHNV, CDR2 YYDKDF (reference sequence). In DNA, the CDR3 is TGTGCCACCAGCACCCCCCGGACCGGGGAGCTGTTTTTT. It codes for CATSTPRTGELFF.